These 32 T cell receptor beta chains were all obtained from the same sample, sequenced in a study of patients and donors after allogeneic stem cell transplantation. MiXCR was run by TCRdb on the RT-PCR reads, yielding one entry per CDR3 protein. The sample lists 900,000 to 1,000,000 distinct CDR3 sequences, about 20% occurring once. The specimen sequenced was blood, either unsorted or a sorted T cell fraction (not recorded which). These receptors were collected from a human donor who was either an allogeneic HSCT recipient or a stem cell or donor lymphocyte infusion donor (not recorded which). It is not recorded whose cells these are; they may come from a transplant donor.

This clonotype was seen only a few times. This chain connects TRBV7-2 to TRBJ2-7, with a tentative D call TRBD2 (5 bases). The CDR3 length is 14 residues. V was cut by 7 bases and J by 2 bases, with 15 bases left in between. Germline V gene data show CDR1 as SGHTA and CDR2 as FQGNSA. In DNA, the CDR3 is TGTGCCAGCAAGGGAATAGGGAGAACCTACGAGCAGTACTTC. Translating it yields CASKGIGRTYEQYF.

This clonotype was detected a few times. The V call is TRBV12-3 or TRBV12-4, the J call TRBJ2-1; the D gene is possibly TRBD2 (6 bases). The length of the CDR3 is 16 residues. V was cut by 5 bases and J by 0 bases, with 14 bases left in between. CDR3 nucleotide sequence: TGTGCCAGCAGTCCGCAGCGGGTGCGCTCCTACAATGAGCAGTTCTTC. Protein sequence: CASSPQRVRSYNEQFF.

The J gene is TRBJ1-5, the V gene TRBV7-2, with D possibly matching TRBD1 (5 bases). The CDR3 is 15 amino acids. Germline V lookup: CDR1 SGHTA, CDR2 FQGNSA. The V and J ends lost 5 bases and 6 bases respectively, with 17 bases between them. CDR3 bases: TGTGCCAGCAGCGCCAGGTCCACAGGCAGTCAGCCCCAGCATTTT. It is translated as CASSARSTGSQPQHF.

This clonotype occurred a few times. The V gene is TRBV24-1, the J gene TRBJ2-2; the match to TRBD1 covers 7 bases. CDR3 size: 16 residues. The V gene's germline CDR1 is KGHDR and CDR2 SFDVKD. V lost 7 bases and J lost 0; bases outside the gene matches: 7. CDR3 in DNA: TGTGCCACCAGCCAATCCGGGACAGCGAACACCGGGGAGCTGTTTTTT. This codes for CATSQSGTANTGELFF.

V usage is TRBV12-3 or TRBV12-4 and J usage is TRBJ2-3; 7 positions match TRBD1. CDR3 length: 16 amino acids. Losses at the gene ends were 10 bases for V and 4 bases for J; bases not matched to a gene: 17. The CDR3 DNA sequence: TGTGCCACAGCTGCCCGACAGGGATCCCGATCAGATACGCAGTATTTT. Translation gives CATAARQGSRSDTQYF.

This clonotype has just a few counts. The chain has TRBV12-3 or TRBV12-4 and TRBJ2-2; maybe TRBD1 (5 bases). Trimming shortened V by 6 bases and J by 4 bases, and 12 bases separated the two germline ends. The CDR3 consists of 14 residues. For the CDR3, the DNA is TGTGCCAGCAGCCCCCGACAGAGCACCGGGGAGCTGTTTTTT. Translation: CASSPRQSTGELFF.

J is TRBJ2-2 and V is TRBV27; D unclear. CDR1 is MNHEY and CDR2 is SMNVEV in the germline V gene (reference sequence). The CDR3 spans 12 residues. Trimming pared 3 bases from V and 7 bases from J, leaving 6 bases between. The CDR3 spells CASSFIGGELFF. CDR3 DNA sequence: TGTGCCAGCAGTTTCATCGGCGGGGAGCTGTTTTTT.

This clonotype has a count of ten or more. The V call is TRBV20-1, the J call TRBJ2-7; no clear D. Germline lookup yields CDR1 DFQATT and CDR2 SNEGSKA (reference sequence). V gave up 2 bases and J gave up 6 bases, with 20 bases separating them. The CDR3 has 15 residues. The CDR3 coding sequence is TGCAGTGCTAGACCCTCTCGGCTAGTGGCCCGCGAGCAGTACTTC. The encoded protein is CSARPSRLVAREQYF.

This chain uses TRBV7-3 with TRBJ2-7; 8 bases match TRBD1. Trimming at V came to 0 bases and at J to 3 bases, leaving 1 base not matched to a gene. The CDR3 has 14 amino acids. Germline V gene data show CDR1 as SGHTA and CDR2 as FQGTGA. The CDR3 reads CASSLTRGLYEQYF. Written as DNA, the CDR3 is TGTGCCAGCAGCTTAACCAGGGGGCTCTACGAGCAGTACTTC.

This clonotype was seen a few times. The chain is built from TRBV20-1 and TRBJ2-5; unclear D gene. Germline V lookup: CDR1 DFQATT, CDR2 SNEGSKA (reference sequence). V lost 3 bases and J 2 bases, leaving 13 bases between the germline ends. The CDR3 is made up of 14 amino acids. The DNA of the CDR3 is TGCAGTGCTAGGCTGCGCAGGTTACAAGAGACCCAGTACTTC. Amino acid sequence: CSARLRRLQETQYF.

V and J are TRBV24-1 and TRBJ1-2, with D uncertain. The CDR3 has 15 amino acids. CDR1 and CDR2 from the germline V gene are KGHDR and SFDVKD. The V gene lost 5 bases and the J gene lost 6 bases, with 18 bases spanning the gap. The CDR3 loop reads CATSGRNGPRNGYTF. The DNA of the CDR3 is TGTGCCACCAGTGGAAGGAATGGGCCGCGAAATGGCTACACCTTC.

At least ten counts were recorded for this clonotype. J is TRBJ2-3 and V is TRBV20-1; no firm D call. The V and J ends lost 5 bases and 4 bases respectively, with 13 bases between them. In germline, CDR1 is DFQATT, CDR2 SNEGSKA (reference sequence). CDR3 size: 13 residues. The CDR3 sequence: CSAAAAAPDTQYF. In DNA form, the CDR3 reads TGCAGTGCTGCGGCGGCGGCACCAGATACGCAGTATTTT.

The chain has TRBV10-3 and TRBJ2-3, with D maybe TRBD2 (5 bases). V shed 3 bases and J shed 2 bases, with 9 bases lying between them. CDR1 ENHRY and CDR2 SYGVKD come from the germline V gene. CDR3 size: 14 residues. The CDR3 DNA reads as TGTGCCATCAGTGACAGGAGGTCCACAGATACGCAGTATTTT. Residues: CAISDRRSTDTQYF.

The chain joins TRBV7-2 to TRBJ2-1, with D uncertain. V shed 5 bases and J shed 4 bases, with 12 bases lying between them. CDR1 and CDR2 from the germline V gene are SGHTA and FQGNSA. This CDR3 is built from 14 residues. The CDR3 loop is CASSAGFIYNEQFF. The CDR3 region has the DNA TGTGCCAGCAGCGCTGGATTCATTTACAATGAGCAGTTCTTC.

V usage is TRBV28 and J usage is TRBJ1-2; 9 nucleotides line up with TRBD1. The CDR3 consists of 14 residues. V was clipped by 5 bases and J by 5 bases; unmatched bases: 6. Germline loops: CDR1 MDHEN, CDR2 SYDVKM. The chain's CDR3 is CASSPPGQGYGYTF. The CDR3 bases are TGTGCCAGCAGTCCGCCGGGACAGGGTTATGGCTACACCTTC.

The chain is built from TRBV10-3 and TRBJ2-1; 10 nucleotides agree with TRBD1. Trimming removed 2 bases from V and 2 bases from J; junction bases left unmatched: 3. Germline V gene sequence: CDR1 ENHRY, CDR2 SYGVKD. The CDR3 is 16 amino acids. The CDR3 here is CAISERDRGAYNEQFF. For the CDR3, the DNA is TGTGCCATCAGTGAGAGGGACAGGGGAGCCTACAATGAGCAGTTCTTC.

V is TRBV6-5 and J is TRBJ2-1; D may be TRBD2 (6 bases). CDR3 length: 16 amino acids. Germline values: CDR1 MNHEY, CDR2 SVGAGI. V lost 4 bases and J lost 0, with 13 bases in between. The CDR3 sequence: CASSSGRGNSYNEQFF. The CDR3 DNA sequence: TGTGCCAGCAGTTCAGGTCGGGGGAACTCCTACAATGAGCAGTTCTTC.

V and J are TRBV5-1 and TRBJ2-1; tentative D call: TRBD1 (5 bases). Trimming left V 4 bases short and J 8 bases short, with 19 bases between. Germline V gives CDR1 SGHRS, CDR2 YFSETQ. This CDR3 contains 15 residues. CDR3: CASSRRWAGPDEQFF. Written as DNA, the CDR3 is TGCGCCAGCAGCCGCCGGTGGGCAGGGCCGGATGAGCAGTTCTTC.

The chain joins TRBV5-6 to TRBJ2-5, with 9 bases lining up with TRBD2. Looked up from germline, CDR1 is SGHDT and CDR2 is YYEEEE. The CDR3 is 16 residues long. Trimming removed 2 bases from V and 4 bases from J; junction bases left unmatched: 9. CDR3 bases: TGTGCCAGCAGCTTAGTGACTAGCGGCCCGGGAGAGACCCAGTACTTC. Protein: CASSLVTSGPGETQYF.

This clonotype was counted only a few times. The chain has TRBV11-2 and TRBJ2-3; D unclear. CDR3 length equals 13 residues. Germline CDR1 SGHAT, CDR2 FQNNGV. Trimming left V 6 bases short and J 2 bases short, with 9 bases between. The CDR3 is CASRRIVTDTQYF. DNA for the CDR3: TGTGCCAGCAGACGCATAGTCACAGATACGCAGTATTTT.

This clonotype was seen more than once but under ten times. The chain employs TRBV11-2 and TRBJ2-7; D possibly corresponds to TRBD1 (6 bases). V dropped 5 bases and J dropped 6 bases, with 23 bases sitting between them. The CDR3 totals 16 residues. CDR1 and CDR2 (germline): SGHAT, FQNNGV. In nucleotides, the CDR3 is TGTGCCAGCAGCCCTAATACAGGGCCCTCCTTCCGCGAGCAGTACTTC. It codes for CASSPNTGPSFREQYF.

The V and J genes are TRBV12-3 or TRBV12-4 and TRBJ2-3; D unclear. The CDR3 extends over 16 amino acids. Trimming took off 4 bases at V and 3 bases at J, with 17 bases between the two ends. CDR3 sequence reads: CASSSPDLSKTDTQYF. For the CDR3, the DNA is TGTGCCAGCAGTTCGCCGGACCTATCCAAGACAGATACGCAGTATTTT.

V usage is TRBV3-1 and J usage is TRBJ2-5; D could derive from TRBD1 or TRBD2 (5 bases each). The CDR3 totals 16 residues. V was shortened by 4 bases and J by 2 bases, with 17 bases between the two germline ends. CDR1 is LGHDT and CDR2 is YNNKEL in the germline V gene (reference sequence). CDR3: CASSLPGPGGQETQYF. The CDR3 DNA reads as TGTGCCAGCAGCCTTCCGGGGCCTGGTGGGCAAGAGACCCAGTACTTC.

The chain links TRBV12-3 or TRBV12-4 to TRBJ1-4; D remains ambiguous. The V gene lost 6 bases and the J gene lost 3 bases, with 14 bases spanning the gap. The CDR3 runs to 15 residues. CDR3 residues: CASSLGRVPNEKLFF. The CDR3 bases are TGTGCCAGCAGCCTGGGCCGGGTACCTAATGAAAAACTGTTTTTT.

This clonotype was picked up a small number of times. The V and J genes are TRBV29-1 and TRBJ1-3, with D possibly TRBD1 on 5 matching bases. V lost 3 bases and J lost 4, with 13 bases in between. This CDR3 has 14 amino acids. Looked up from germline, CDR1 is SQVTM and CDR2 is ANQGSEA. The CDR3 DNA reads as TGCAGCGTTGAGAAGGGACGGAAAGGAAACACCATATATTTT. The encoded protein is CSVEKGRKGNTIYF.

This clonotype appeared a few times. The V gene is TRBV4-3, the J gene TRBJ2-5, with a weak D call TRBD2 (5 bases). This CDR3 has 13 amino acids. V was trimmed by 3 bases and J by 6 bases, leaving 11 bases between them. CDR1 and CDR2 (germline): LGHNA, YSLEER. CDR3 in DNA: TGCGCCAGCAGCCATTCAAAGCGGCAGACCCAGTACTTC. It codes for CASSHSKRQTQYF.

This clonotype was detected many times. The chain has TRBV24-1 and TRBJ1-4, with a tentative D call TRBD1 (5 bases). The CDR3 consists of 14 residues. The germline gives CDR1 KGHDR, CDR2 SFDVKD. The V gene lost 4 bases and the J gene lost 5 bases, with 10 bases spanning the gap. The CDR3 nucleotides read TGTGCCACCAGTGAGGGGGGTACAAATGAAAAACTGTTTTTT. Encoded protein: CATSEGGTNEKLFF.

This clonotype came up a few times. The chain joins TRBV4-2 to TRBJ2-3; D ambiguous. V lost 3 bases, J lost 2 bases, and 9 bases lay in between. The V gene's germline CDR1 is LGHNA and CDR2 YNFKEQ. There are 14 residues in the CDR3. CDR3 sequence: CASSQGIYTDTQYF. The DNA of the CDR3 is TGTGCCAGCAGCCAGGGAATTTACACAGATACGCAGTATTTT.

This clonotype appeared a few times. V is TRBV5-1 and J is TRBJ1-4; D is uncertain. The CDR3 has 15 residues. Trimming left V 4 bases short and J 3 bases short, with 13 bases between. Germline CDR1 and CDR2: SGHRS and YFSETQ. CDR3 loop: CASSDAPSSNEKLFF. The CDR3 nucleotides read TGCGCCAGCAGCGACGCGCCGTCTTCTAATGAAAAACTGTTTTTT.

The chain links TRBV6-1 to TRBJ2-3, with 8 bases that match TRBD2. The CDR3 is 15 residues long. Germline lookup yields CDR1 MNHNS and CDR2 SASEGT. Trimming at V came to 8 bases and at J to 2 bases, leaving 9 bases not matched to a gene. CDR3: CASSYGRASTDTQYF. The CDR3 DNA is TGTGCCAGCTCCTACGGGAGGGCTTCCACAGATACGCAGTATTTT.

The chain links TRBV12-3 or TRBV12-4 to TRBJ2-1; TRBD2 matches at 11 bases. The junction had 10 bases not matched to a gene; V was cut back by 5 bases and J by 7 bases. The CDR3 runs to 16 residues. The CDR3 nucleotides read TGTGCCAGCAGTCCCCCGGCTAGCGGGAGGTTAAATGAGCAGTTCTTC. It yields the protein CASSPPASGRLNEQFF.

Only a few counts were recorded for this clonotype. One end of the junction does not line up with germline, which may come from a read error. The chain employs TRBV5-1 and TRBJ1-1; no clear D gene. The CDR3 spans 16 residues. Germline values: CDR1 SGHRS, CDR2 YFSETQ. The CDR3 spells CASSPRGGESYTEVFF. The DNA for the CDR3 is TGCGCCAGCAGCCCACGGGGAGGAGAGTCTTACACTGAAGTTTTCTTT.